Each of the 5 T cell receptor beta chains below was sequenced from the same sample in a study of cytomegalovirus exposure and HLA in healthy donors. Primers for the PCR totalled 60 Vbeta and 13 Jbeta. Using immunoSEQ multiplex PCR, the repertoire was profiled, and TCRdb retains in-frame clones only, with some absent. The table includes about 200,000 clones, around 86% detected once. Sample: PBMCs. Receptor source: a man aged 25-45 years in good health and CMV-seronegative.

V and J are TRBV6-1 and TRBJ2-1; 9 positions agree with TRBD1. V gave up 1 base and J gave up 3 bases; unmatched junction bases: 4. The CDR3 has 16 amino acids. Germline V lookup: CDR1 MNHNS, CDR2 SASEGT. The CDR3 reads CASSEGDRVSYNEQFF. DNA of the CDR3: TGTGCCAGCAGTGAAGGGGACAGGGTAAGCTACAATGAGCAGTTCTTC.

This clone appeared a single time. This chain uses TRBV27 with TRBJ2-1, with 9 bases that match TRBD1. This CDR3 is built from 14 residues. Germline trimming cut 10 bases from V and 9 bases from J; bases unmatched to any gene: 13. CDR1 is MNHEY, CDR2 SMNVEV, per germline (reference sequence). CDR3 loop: CATTGGAYRVEQFF. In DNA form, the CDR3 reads TGTGCCACCACAGGGGGCGCGTACCGTGTTGAGCAGTTCTTC.

The CDR3 DNA follows: TGTGCCAGCAGCACGGGGGGGCTCGAGCAGTACTTC. This translates into CASSTGGLEQYF. This sequence joins TRBV7-9 and TRBJ2-7, with 8 bases that match TRBD2. With V trimmed by 5 bases and J by 6 bases, 3 bases remained unmatched. The germline V gene encodes CDR1 SEHNR and CDR2 FQNEAQ (reference sequence). The CDR3 is 12 amino acids.

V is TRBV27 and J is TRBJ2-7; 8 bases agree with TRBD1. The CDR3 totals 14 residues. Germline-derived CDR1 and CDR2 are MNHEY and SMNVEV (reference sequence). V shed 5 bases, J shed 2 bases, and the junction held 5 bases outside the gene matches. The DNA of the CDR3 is TGTGCCAGCAGTATCAGGGGGCCTGCCTACGAGCAGTACTTC. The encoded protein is CASSIRGPAYEQYF.

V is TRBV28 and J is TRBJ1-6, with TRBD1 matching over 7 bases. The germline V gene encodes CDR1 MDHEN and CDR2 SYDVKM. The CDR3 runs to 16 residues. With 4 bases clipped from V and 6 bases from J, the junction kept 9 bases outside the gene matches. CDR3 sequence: CASSSLRQGSNSPLHF. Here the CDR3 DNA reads TGTGCCAGCAGTTCCCTACGACAGGGTTCTAATTCACCCCTCCACTTT. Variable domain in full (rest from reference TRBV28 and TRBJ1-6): DVKVTQSSRYLVKRTGEKVFLECVQDMDHENMFWYRQDPGLGLRLIYFSYDVKMKEKGDIPEGYSVSREKKERFSLILESASTNQTSMYLCASSSLRQGSNSPLHFGNGTRLTVT.